The 9 T cell receptor beta chains reported below all come from one sample, sequenced in a study of human T cells and chemical hapten exposure. TCRdb redid the calling of the RACE reads with MiXCR, one entry per CDR3 protein. The sample consists of 70,000 to 80,000 distinct CDR3 sequences, approximately 35% of them appearing once. The time point is: patch test 1, 2 weeks after DPC sensitization. The treatment is: therapeutic diphenylcyclopropenone sensitization with weekly scalp DPC. Material: whole blood, obtained in connection with sensitization to the hapten diphenylcyclopropenone (DPC). Receptors were obtained from a man aged 35-49 years with alopecia areata. Some clones in this sample may be carry-over from other donors' samples.

This clonotype turned up a few times. J is TRBJ2-3 and V is TRBV5-1; TRBD1 matches at 8 bases. With 6 bases clipped from V and 7 bases from J, the junction kept 7 bases outside the gene matches. This CDR3 region has 13 residues. Looked up from germline, CDR1 is SGHRS and CDR2 is YFSETQ. The CDR3 is CASTQDRGNTQYF. The CDR3 DNA reads TGCGCCAGCACCCAAGACAGGGGAAATACGCAGTATTTT. The whole variable domain, remainder taken from reference TRBV5-1 and TRBJ2-3, is KAGVTQTPRYLIKTRGQQVTLSCSPISGHRSVSWYQQTPGQGLQFLFEYFSETQRNKGNFPGRFSGRQFSNSRSEMNVSTLELGDSALYLCASTQDRGNTQYFGPGTRLTVL.

This clonotype was seen a handful of times. V is TRBV20-1 and J is TRBJ1-5; D perhaps matches TRBD1 (5 bases). The CDR3 spans 15 residues. V was pared by 4 bases and J by 4 bases, with 17 bases between. Germline V gene sequence: CDR1 DFQATT, CDR2 SNEGSKA (reference sequence). The CDR3 spells CSATHNTGANQPQHF. The CDR3 nucleotides read TGCAGTGCTACCCACAACACCGGGGCAAATCAGCCCCAGCATTTT.

This clonotype was seen a handful of times. The J gene is TRBJ2-7, the V gene TRBV12-3 or TRBV12-4, with D perhaps given as TRBD1 or TRBD2 (5 bases each). The CDR3 runs to 14 residues. The germline V and J ends were trimmed by 2 bases and 2 bases, with 10 bases remaining between them. The CDR3 loop is CASSLHPGPYEQYF. The CDR3, as DNA: TGTGCCAGCAGTTTACACCCGGGACCCTACGAGCAGTACTTC.

This clonotype was recorded a few times. This chain connects TRBV28 to TRBJ1-1; a possible D gene is TRBD1 (6 bases). The CDR3 loop spans 15 amino acids. The V end lost 8 bases, the J end lost 3 bases, and 19 bases lay between the germline ends. In germline, CDR1 is MDHEN, CDR2 SYDVKM. In nucleotides, the CDR3 is TGTGCCAGCTATCCTTACCCACAGGGTCACACTGAAGCTTTCTTT. It translates to CASYPYPQGHTEAFF.

This clonotype appeared a few times. CDR3 residues: CASTERRGTANEKLFF. Here the CDR3 DNA reads TGTGCCAGCACCGAGAGGAGGGGAACGGCTAATGAAAAACTGTTTTTT. The rearrangement joins TRBV6-6 to TRBJ1-4; D might be TRBD1 (5 bases). Germline V CDR1 and CDR2: MNHNY, SVGAGI (reference sequence). V gave up 7 bases and J gave up 3 bases, with 18 bases separating them. The CDR3 is made up of 16 amino acids.

The sample holds a few counts of this clonotype. The chain recombines TRBV9 with TRBJ2-2; the D is unclear. With 0 bases removed from V and 0 bases from J, the gap between germline ends came to 6 bases. Germline CDR1 is SGDLS and CDR2 is YYNGEE. The CDR3 spans 15 residues. Here the CDR3 DNA reads TGTGCCAGCAGCGTAGTCGGCACGAACACCGGGGAGCTGTTTTTT. Translating it yields CASSVVGTNTGELFF.

This clonotype turned up a few times. The J gene is TRBJ2-1, the V gene TRBV7-2, with D perhaps TRBD2 (5 bases). The germline V and J ends were trimmed by 3 bases and 9 bases, with 9 bases remaining between them. The CDR3 consists of 12 residues. Germline V CDR1 and CDR2: SGHTA, FQGNSA. CDR3 DNA: TGTGCCAGCAGCTTTACTAGAAGTGAGCAGTTCTTC. Encoded protein: CASSFTRSEQFF.

This clonotype was observed a handful of times. The chain carries TRBV7-2 and TRBJ1-4; the D gene is possibly TRBD1 (6 bases). CDR3 length equals 13 residues. Trimming took 3 bases from V and 8 from J, leaving 10 bases between them. The V gene's germline CDR1 is SGHTA and CDR2 FQGNSA. The CDR3 DNA is TGTGCCAGCAGCTTCTATACAGGGGAAAAACTGTTTTTT. It yields the protein CASSFYTGEKLFF.

This clonotype was detected only a few times. The chain carries TRBV7-2 and TRBJ1-5; no clear D. V lost 1 base and J lost 0, with 7 bases in between. This CDR3 has 15 residues. Germline CDR1 is SGHTA and CDR2 is FQGNSA. The CDR3 DNA sequence: TGTGCCAGCAGCTTAGGGATTAATAGCAATCAGCCCCAGCATTTT. Its translation is CASSLGINSNQPQHF.